The 25 T cell receptor beta chains reported below all come from one sample, sequenced in a study of blood T cells in healthy people across ages. The use of a sample-barcoded 5' primer and a J-beta primer mix characterized a second PCR of roughly 7 to 12 cycles. TCRdb used MiXCR to reprocess the 5' RACE reads, holding one entry per CDR3 protein. This sample carries about 2 million distinct CDR3 sequences, about 49% of them seen once, and the ten largest clones take roughly 2%. The sample was blood. The source of these receptors is a woman aged 40 to 50 in good health.

This clonotype turned up a few times. The V gene is TRBV24-1, the J gene TRBJ2-7; TRBD1 matches at 10 bases. Matching the DNA end better, TRBJ2-5 makes the J call doubtful. CDR1 and CDR2 from the germline V gene are KGHDR and SFDVKD. The CDR3 spans 16 residues. This chain's CDR3 is CATSDPRDRGRETQYF. CDR3 nucleotides: TGTGCCACCAGTGATCCAAGAGACAGGGGGCGAGAGACCCAGTACTTC.

The chain recombines TRBV3-1 with TRBJ2-6; TRBD1 matches 9 bases. Germline V gene sequence: CDR1 LGHDT, CDR2 YNNKEL (reference sequence). V lost 0 bases and J lost 0; bases outside the gene matches: 6. This CDR3 has 19 residues. CDR3 loop: CASSQELRQGVSGANVLTF. CDR3 DNA sequence: TGTGCCAGCAGCCAAGAACTAAGACAGGGGGTCTCTGGGGCCAACGTCCTGACTTTC.

The chain employs TRBV5-6 and TRBJ2-1; 8 bases agree with TRBD2. V was pared by 1 base and J by 6 bases, with 6 bases of the junction left unmatched. The germline V gene has CDR1 SGHDT and CDR2 YYEEEE. There are 15 residues in the CDR3. CDR3 protein: CASSLSGGPINEQFF. The DNA of the CDR3 is TGTGCCAGCAGCTTGTCGGGGGGGCCTATCAATGAGCAGTTCTTC.

This clonotype was seen only a few times. The chain recombines TRBV25-1 with TRBJ1-2; unclear D gene. V shed 3 bases and J shed 4 bases, with 15 bases lying between them. This CDR3 spans 15 amino acids. Germline V gene sequence: CDR1 MGHDK, CDR2 SYGVNS. DNA for the CDR3: TGTGCCAGCAGTGAGTCCGGGAGCAGAGGCTATGGCTACACCTTC. This gives the protein CASSESGSRGYGYTF.

The gene calls are TRBV28 and TRBJ2-7; maybe TRBD1 (6 bases). CDR1 is MDHEN and CDR2 is SYDVKM in the germline V gene. V was clipped by 6 bases and J by 3 bases, with 18 bases between them. The CDR3 totals 15 residues. CDR3 residues: CASRPQGPSNYEQYF. The DNA of the CDR3 is TGTGCCAGCAGACCACAGGGTCCCTCAAACTACGAGCAGTACTTC.

This clonotype showed up just a few times. The V gene is TRBV20-1, the J gene TRBJ2-7; D unclear. The CDR3 loop spans 13 amino acids. CDR1 is DFQATT, CDR2 SNEGSKA, per germline (reference sequence). V shed 4 bases and J shed 1 base, with 11 bases lying between them. In DNA form, the CDR3 reads TGCAGTGCTACGCGAGGACGGTCCTACGAGCAGTACTTC. As protein: CSATRGRSYEQYF.

This chain uses TRBV4-3 with TRBJ2-4, with 11 positions matching TRBD1. TRBJ2-7 matches the DNA end more closely, so the J call is doubtful. The germline V gene has CDR1 LGHNA and CDR2 YSLEER. This CDR3 has 16 amino acids. CDR3 sequence: CASSQAPGQGAYEQYF. The CDR3 coding sequence is TGCGCCAGCAGCCAAGCCCCGGGACAGGGGGCCTACGAGCAGTACTTC.

The rearrangement joins TRBV6-5 to TRBJ1-1; 8 positions agree with TRBD1. Germline V gene lookup returns CDR1 MNHEY and CDR2 SVGAGI. V lost 0 bases to trimming and J lost 5 bases; unmatched junction nucleotides: 11. This CDR3 has 17 residues. The CDR3 DNA follows: TGTGCCAGCAGTTACTCCGGGGGCAGGGGGCAGGGTACTGAAGCTTTCTTT. Protein sequence: CASSYSGGRGQGTEAFF.

CDR3 protein: CASSKTEPSNQPQHF. The CDR3 coding sequence is TGTGCCAGCAGCAAGACAGAGCCTAGTAATCAGCCCCAGCATTTT. J is TRBJ1-5 and V is TRBV6-6; possibly TRBD1 for D (5 bases). CDR1 is MNHNY and CDR2 is SVGAGI in the germline V gene (reference sequence). V lost 6 bases to trimming and J lost 4 bases, with 16 bases between them. There are 15 residues in the CDR3.

The chain employs TRBV7-2 and TRBJ1-2, with 8 bases that match TRBD1. Germline assignment: CDR1 SGHTA and CDR2 FQGNSA. The CDR3 has 15 residues. The J segment lost 6 bases and the V segment lost 1 base, leaving 7 bases of the junction unmatched. Here the CDR3 reads CASSLEAGGGNGYTF. Written as DNA, the CDR3 is TGTGCCAGCAGCTTAGAGGCAGGGGGCGGGAATGGCTACACCTTC.

With regard to this clonotype: One end of the junction fails to match germline, which may point to a read error. CDR3 DNA sequence: TGTGCCATCAGTGACAGTGGGGAAGGCAAAGACATTCAGTACTTC. Translation: CAISDSGEGKDIQYF. The chain joins TRBV10-3 to TRBJ2-4; the D is unclear. The CDR3 is 15 amino acids. Germline values: CDR1 ENHRY, CDR2 SYGVKD.

The chain combines TRBV20-1 with TRBJ2-4; D is unresolved. The CDR3 extends over 15 amino acids. The V gene's germline CDR1 is DFQATT and CDR2 SNEGSKA (reference sequence). Trimming removed 3 bases at V and 0 bases at J, with 12 bases between. DNA of the CDR3: TGCAGTGCTAGTCTCCCAAAAATAGCCAAAAACATTCAGTACTTC. This encodes CSASLPKIAKNIQYF.

The genes are TRBV5-5 and TRBJ2-4, with 9 bases lining up with TRBD1. TRBJ2-7 explains the end of the DNA better; the J call may be wrong. Germline V gives CDR1 SGHKS, CDR2 YYEKEE (reference sequence). The CDR3 loop spans 17 amino acids. CDR3 in amino acids: CASSLLRSGTGSYEQYF. The CDR3 bases are TGTGCCAGCAGCTTGTTAAGGTCCGGGACAGGGTCCTACGAGCAGTACTTC.

This clonotype was seen only a few times. V gene TRBV20-1 combines with J gene TRBJ1-4; no reliable D call. CDR1 is DFQATT and CDR2 is SNEGSKA in the germline V gene (reference sequence). V was cut by 5 bases and J by 0 bases, with 7 bases left in between. The CDR3 sequence is 13 residues long. CDR3 sequence (DNA): TGCAGTGCTGCCGAGCCAACTAATGAAAAACTGTTTTTT. Its translation is CSAAEPTNEKLFF.

CDR3 amino acids: CSARDFNWRGSFTDTQYF. In DNA, the CDR3 is TGCAGTGCTAGAGATTTTAATTGGCGGGGGTCGTTCACAGATACGCAGTATTTT. The chain carries TRBV20-1 and TRBJ2-3; TRBD2 matches 7 bases. Germline-derived CDR1 and CDR2 are DFQATT and SNEGSKA (reference sequence). The CDR3 is 18 amino acids. After removal of 0 bases from V and 2 bases from J, the junction contained 14 bases not matched to a gene.

The V gene is TRBV28, the J gene TRBJ2-5, with D perhaps matching TRBD2 (5 bases). Trimming left V 8 bases short and J 5 bases short, with 15 bases between. This CDR3 has 13 residues. CDR1 MDHEN and CDR2 SYDVKM come from the germline V gene. CDR3 sequence (DNA): TGTGCCAGCGGCCCCCATTGGGAGGAGACCCAGTACTTC. The encoded protein is CASGPHWEETQYF.

This chain links TRBV27 with TRBJ1-2; D call uncertain. The CDR3 length is 12 residues. Trimming took 5 bases from V and 6 from J, leaving 10 bases between them. The germline V gene has CDR1 MNHEY and CDR2 SMNVEV (reference sequence). The CDR3 spells CASSNRWDGYTF. The CDR3 region has the DNA TGTGCCAGCAGTAACCGGTGGGATGGCTACACCTTC.

This clonotype was detected a few times. CDR3 sequence (DNA): TGTGCCAGCAGCTGGGAACTAGCCCCAGGAGATACGCAGTATTTT. Translation: CASSWELAPGDTQYF. The chain recombines TRBV7-9 with TRBJ2-3, with a tentative D call TRBD2 (6 bases). CDR1 SEHNR and CDR2 FQNEAQ come from the germline V gene (reference sequence). This CDR3 contains 15 residues. The ends were cut back, 4 bases at V and 5 bases at J, with 16 bases in the middle.

This sequence joins TRBV5-1 and TRBJ2-4, with 7 bases identical to TRBD1. The J call could be wrong; TRBJ2-5 is a better fit for the DNA end. The V gene's germline CDR1 is SGHRS and CDR2 YFSETQ. The CDR3 has 15 amino acids. The CDR3 loop reads CASSRHDRERETQYF. The CDR3 coding sequence is TGCGCCAGCAGCCGGCATGACAGGGAAAGGGAGACCCAGTACTTC.

The chain carries TRBV27 and TRBJ2-5; D is possibly TRBD1 or TRBD2 (5 bases each). CDR3 length equals 16 residues. Germline loops: CDR1 MNHEY, CDR2 SMNVEV (reference sequence). V gave up 6 bases and J gave up 6 bases, with 23 bases separating them. The CDR3: CASRTRDAVLEKTQYF. In nucleotides, the CDR3 is TGTGCCAGCAGAACCCGGGACGCCGTTTTGGAAAAGACCCAGTACTTC.

This clonotype was counted only a few times. The V gene is TRBV7-6, the J gene TRBJ2-5; 12 nucleotides match TRBD2. The ends lost 4 bases at V and 7 bases at J; junction bases unmatched: 10. This CDR3 is 16 amino acids long. The germline V gene has CDR1 SGHVS and CDR2 FNYEAQ. DNA for the CDR3: TGTGCCAGCAGCTCAGGACTAGCGGGACCCGGCGGGACCCAGTACTTC. The encoded protein is CASSSGLAGPGGTQYF.

This clonotype was seen a few times. This chain links TRBV5-1 with TRBJ1-2; 9 nucleotides match TRBD1. Losses at the gene ends were 1 base for V and 6 bases for J; bases not matched to a gene: 10. CDR3 length: 16 amino acids. Germline loops: CDR1 SGHRS, CDR2 YFSETQ. The CDR3 region is CASSLRATGGADGYTF. The CDR3 DNA reads TGCGCCAGCAGCTTGAGGGCAACAGGGGGCGCGGATGGCTACACCTTC. The whole variable domain, filled in from reference TRBV5-1 and TRBJ1-2, reads KAGVTQTPRYLIKTRGQQVTLSCSPISGHRSVSWYQQTPGQGLQFLFEYFSETQRNKGNFPGRFSGRQFSNSRSEMNVSTLELGDSALYLCASSLRATGGADGYTFGSGTRLTVV.

The rearrangement uses TRBV6-6 and TRBJ2-5; TRBD1 matches 12 bases. The CDR3 is 16 residues long. CDR1 is MNHNY, CDR2 SVGAGI, per germline (reference sequence). V shed 5 bases and J 4 bases; nucleotides not matched to a gene: 8. The CDR3 region has the DNA TGTGCCAGCAGTGACCGGGGACAGGGGGCGCGAGAGACCCAGTACTTC. This sequence encodes CASSDRGQGARETQYF.

This clonotype was counted once. The chain's CDR3 is CASSPGEQFF. CDR3 in DNA: TGTGCCAGCAGCCCAGGGGAGCAGTTCTTC. The genes are TRBV13 and TRBJ2-1; TRBD1 might be the D (5 bases). Germline CDR1 is PRHDT and CDR2 is FYEKMQ (reference sequence). Between the trimmed V and J ends, which lost 5 bases and 10 bases, there was a span of 6 bases. The CDR3 has 10 amino acids.

The chain combines TRBV7-2 with TRBJ2-7; D gene ambiguous. Germline values: CDR1 SGHTA, CDR2 FQGNSA. Trimming shortened V by 1 base and J by 4 bases, and 14 bases separated the two germline ends. This CDR3 is built from 15 residues. The CDR3 DNA sequence: TGTGCCAGCAGCTTAGACCGGGCACCCGAATACGAGCAGTACTTC. Protein product: CASSLDRAPEYEQYF.